The clone carrying this T cell receptor (beta chain) was detected once. Its antigen is undetermined. The data derive from a study of cytomegalovirus exposure and HLA in healthy donors. About the research overall: The 120 or so validation repertoires matched the 500 to 750 first-cohort repertoires in platform, a later analysis reported. Findings and limits, study-wide: TCR clusters originating in the first cohort tended to co-occur in the 110 or so validation repertoires, according to a later analysis.

V gave up 5 bases and J gave up 7 bases; unmatched junction bases: 17. The CDR3 runs to 18 residues. Per germline, CDR1 SGHAT and CDR2 FQNNGV. Profiling relied on immunoSEQ multiplex PCR, and the TCRdb table lists in-frame clones only, not all of them. The table includes almost 75,000 clones, around 81% detected once. This TCR was recovered from a man in his thirties or forties in good health and CMV-seronegative. The chain couples TRBV11-2 to TRBJ2-2, with 9 positions matching TRBD2. Source material: PBMCs. The CDR3 loop reads CASSLRPPAREGSGELFF. The DNA of the CDR3 is TGTGCCAGCAGCCTCCGTCCTCCTGCGCGGGAGGGGAGCGGGGAGCTGTTTTTT.